This T cell receptor beta chain was obtained from a study of vaccination effects on CD4 cells after COVID-19. The table came from immunoSEQ multiplex PCR; TCRdb's copy has only in-frame clones and leaves some out. The sample has about 22,000 clones; around 80% are singletons. Viral peptide pool expansion of antigen-specific CD4+ T cells preceded sequencing in the ViraFEST assay. It was after around 10 days of culture that CD4+ T cells were isolated. Nobody among the vaccine recipients had prior SARS-CoV-2 infection (nucleocapsid antibodies were negative). This clone has only one observation. The antigen is unknown. Germline V gene sequence: CDR1 MNHEY, CDR2 SMNVEV (reference sequence). Trimming removed 6 bases from V and 4 bases from J, with 18 bases in between. The CDR3 is 16 amino acids. Study-level points and caveats: Clones from infection and from vaccination both contracted markedly late after vaccination. Only a single clone (1 of 255 vaccine-induced clones in healthy vaccinees) cross-reacted with common cold coronaviruses.

Here the sequenced sample was CD4+ T cells from PBMCs cultured with HCoV-NL63 spike peptides, taken before COVID-19 vaccination. This chain uses TRBV27 with TRBJ2-2; a weak D match, TRBD2 (5 bases). This TCR came from a human donor who received a COVID-19 vaccine. The CDR3: CASRPSLAGGTGELFF. For the CDR3, the DNA is TGTGCCAGCAGACCTTCTCTGGCAGGAGGCACCGGGGAGCTGTTTTTT.